Presented here are 17 T cell receptor beta chains from one specimen sequenced in a study of CD8 T cells in cerebrospinal fluid in Alzheimer's disease. TCRdb reprocessed the 10x single-cell sequencing reads, with one entry per CDR3 protein and no DNA. The repertoire table contains over a thousand distinct CDR3 sequences. Sequenced material: cerebrospinal fluid. Every receptor here comes from a human donor with Parkinson's disease.

Measured by frequency, this clonotype is medium-sized. This chain joins TRBV2 and TRBJ2-3; the TCRdb call, TRBD2, lacks DNA for checking. Germline-derived CDR1 and CDR2 are SNHLY and FYNNEI. CDR3 length: 16 amino acids. CDR3 protein: CASRPGTSGLTDTQYF. Filled out from reference TRBV2 and TRBJ2-3, the complete variable domain reads EPEVTQTPSHQVTQMGQEVILRCVPISNHLYFYWYRQILGQKVEFLVSFYNNEISEKSEIFDDQFSVERPDGSNFTLKIRSTKLEDSAMYFCASRPGTSGLTDTQYFGPGTRLTVL.

The V and J genes are TRBV7-6 and TRBJ2-7; the TCRdb D gene call, TRBD1, has no DNA to confirm it. In germline, CDR1 is SGHVS, CDR2 FNYEAQ. This CDR3 has 15 amino acids. The CDR3 spells CASSQGQGSSYEQYF. The variable domain in full, completed from reference TRBV7-6 and TRBJ2-7, reads GAGVSQSPRYKVTKRGQDVALRCDPISGHVSLYWYRQALGQGPEFLTYFNYEAQQDKSGLPNDRFSAERPEGSISTLTIQRTEQRDSAMYRCASSQGQGSSYEQYFGPGTRLTVT.

This clonotype ranks as medium-sized in terms of frequency. The CDR3: CASSTQREGPYEQYF. The chain is built from TRBV4-1 and TRBJ2-7; lacking DNA, the TRBD2 call made by TCRdb goes unchecked. The CDR3 is 15 residues long. Germline CDR1 and CDR2: MGHRA and YSYEKL.

The V call is TRBV19, the J call TRBJ2-7; TCRdb indicates TRBD1, and absent DNA this call remains unverified. Per germline, CDR1 LNHDA and CDR2 SQIVND (reference sequence). The CDR3 covers 13 residues. The CDR3 protein is CASILGGAGEQYF. The variable domain in full, with the rest retrieved from reference TRBV19 and TRBJ2-7, is DGGITQSPKYLFRKEGQNVTLSCEQNLNHDAMYWYRQDPGQGLRLIYYSQIVNDFQKGDIAEGYSVSREKKESFPLTVTSAQKNPTAFYLCASILGGAGEQYFGPGTRLTVT.

This clonotype is labeled medium-sized (0.01 to 0.1%) based on frequency. V gene TRBV12-3 or TRBV12-4 combines with J gene TRBJ2-7; TCRdb calls TRBD1, which cannot be checked without DNA. This CDR3 spans 14 amino acids. The CDR3 sequence is CASSFGQGGHEQYF.

This clonotype is deemed medium-sized by its frequency. This chain joins TRBV3-1 and TRBJ2-7. The CDR3 totals 13 residues. Germline loops: CDR1 LGHDT, CDR2 YNNKEL (reference sequence). The CDR3 region is CASSQVWNYEQYF.

Its frequency marks this clonotype as medium-sized. The chain couples TRBV28 to TRBJ2-6; TCRdb outputs TRBD1, but without DNA this stays unchecked. Germline CDR1 reads MDHEN; CDR2 reads SYDVKM. The CDR3 sequence is 15 residues long. This CDR3 reads CASDGGYSGANVLTF.

The chain has TRBV4-2 and TRBJ2-1; the D call of TRBD2 rests on TCRdb alone, since no DNA is present to check it. CDR1 is LGHNA and CDR2 is YNFKEQ in the germline V gene. This CDR3 is 14 amino acids long. Here the CDR3 reads CASSHAGSGVEQFF.

This clonotype shows up as medium-sized by frequency. The chain's CDR3 is CSATGLKTYNEQFF. The rearrangement links TRBV20-1 to TRBJ2-1; TCRdb's D call of TRBD2 is untestable without DNA. There are 14 residues in the CDR3. Germline-derived CDR1 and CDR2 are DFQATT and SNEGSKA (reference sequence).

CDR3 region: CSAPVGGWSYEQYF. This chain links TRBV20-1 with TRBJ2-7; TCRdb designates TRBD1, a call that cannot be tested without DNA. The CDR3 loop spans 14 amino acids. The germline gives CDR1 DFQATT, CDR2 SNEGSKA (reference sequence).

In terms of frequency, this clonotype is medium-sized. This chain joins TRBV20-1 and TRBJ1-2. The V gene's germline CDR1 is DFQATT and CDR2 SNEGSKA (reference sequence). This CDR3 contains 12 residues. This CDR3 reads CSASTHNYGYTF.

Considering frequency, this clonotype is medium-sized (0.01 to 0.1%). The chain joins TRBV5-6 to TRBJ2-3; TCRdb proposes TRBD1, but this gene call is untestable without DNA. Germline V gene sequence: CDR1 SGHDT, CDR2 YYEEEE. The CDR3 has 14 residues. The CDR3 reads CASSRAAGTDTQYF.

Judged by frequency, this clonotype is medium-sized. The chain uses TRBV19 and TRBJ1-1; the TRBD1 assignment by TCRdb is unverifiable without DNA. Per germline, CDR1 LNHDA and CDR2 SQIVND (reference sequence). CDR3 length: 14 amino acids. This CDR3 reads CASSIEQGGTEAFF. The full variable domain, with the rest looked up from reference TRBV19 and TRBJ1-1, is DGGITQSPKYLFRKEGQNVTLSCEQNLNHDAMYWYRQDPGQGLRLIYYSQIVNDFQKGDIAEGYSVSREKKESFPLTVTSAQKNPTAFYLCASSIEQGGTEAFFGQGTRLTVV.

This chain links TRBV29-1 with TRBJ1-2; TCRdb selects TRBD1, and the lack of DNA leaves this call unchecked. Per germline, CDR1 SQVTM and CDR2 ANQGSEA. The CDR3 runs 13 residues. CDR3 residues: CSAQDSEDYGYTF.

In terms of frequency, this clonotype is medium-sized. CDR3 in amino acids: CASSQELAGTETQYF. V gene TRBV4-2 combines with J gene TRBJ2-5. Germline lookup yields CDR1 LGHNA and CDR2 YNFKEQ. The CDR3 length is 15 residues.

Its frequency marks this clonotype as medium-sized. CDR3 sequence: CASSLTGDIQYF. This rearrangement joins TRBV7-3 to TRBJ2-4. CDR1 SGHTA and CDR2 FQGTGA come from the germline V gene. This CDR3 has 12 amino acids.

Considering frequency, this clonotype is medium-sized. The chain combines TRBV12-3 or TRBV12-4 with TRBJ2-3; with no DNA, the TCRdb D assignment of TRBD2 cannot be verified. The CDR3 extends over 14 amino acids. CDR3 sequence reads: CASSRLAGSDTQYF.